The clone carrying this TCR beta chain was counted between two and nine times. It was with a sample-barcoded 5' primer and a J-beta primer mix that a second PCR of about 6 to 12 cycles was run. MiXCR was run by TCRdb on the 5' RACE reads, yielding one entry per CDR3 protein. The sample lists about 1,000,000 distinct CDR3 sequences; more than 40% were seen once. The V end was cut by 6 bases, the J end by 5 bases, with 16 bases between. Germline assignment: CDR1 MNHEY and CDR2 SMNVEV (reference sequence). The CDR3 spans 14 residues. This entry belongs to a study of blood T cells in healthy people across ages.

Sequencing used blood. The chain employs TRBV27 and TRBJ1-2, with no clear D. This sequence originates from a woman between 55 and 75 years old in good health. This CDR3 reads CASRGGGLEYGYTF. For the CDR3, the DNA is TGTGCCAGCAGGGGCGGCGGGCTGGAGTATGGCTACACCTTC.